Reported below is one T cell receptor beta chain. The data originate from a study of shared clonotypes between healthy human individuals. Sequencing was performed with immunoSEQ multiplex PCR; in TCRdb, only in-frame clones are kept and a portion is missing. The sample has roughly 1,500,000 clones; roughly 98.5% are singletons. This clonotype was obtained from a man aged 30-40 years in good health. Sequenced sample: naive CD4+ T cells sorted from blood. As for subset: CD45RA+ positively selected.

CDR3 protein: CASSLWTRGDEQFF. CDR3 DNA sequence: TGTGCCAGCAGTCTTTGGACTCGGGGGGATGAGCAGTTCTTC. This chain links TRBV6-1 with TRBJ2-1; 7 positions agree with TRBD2. Germline assignment: CDR1 MNHNS and CDR2 SASEGT. After removal of 5 bases from V and 8 bases from J, the junction contained 9 bases not matched to a gene. CDR3 length: 14 residues.